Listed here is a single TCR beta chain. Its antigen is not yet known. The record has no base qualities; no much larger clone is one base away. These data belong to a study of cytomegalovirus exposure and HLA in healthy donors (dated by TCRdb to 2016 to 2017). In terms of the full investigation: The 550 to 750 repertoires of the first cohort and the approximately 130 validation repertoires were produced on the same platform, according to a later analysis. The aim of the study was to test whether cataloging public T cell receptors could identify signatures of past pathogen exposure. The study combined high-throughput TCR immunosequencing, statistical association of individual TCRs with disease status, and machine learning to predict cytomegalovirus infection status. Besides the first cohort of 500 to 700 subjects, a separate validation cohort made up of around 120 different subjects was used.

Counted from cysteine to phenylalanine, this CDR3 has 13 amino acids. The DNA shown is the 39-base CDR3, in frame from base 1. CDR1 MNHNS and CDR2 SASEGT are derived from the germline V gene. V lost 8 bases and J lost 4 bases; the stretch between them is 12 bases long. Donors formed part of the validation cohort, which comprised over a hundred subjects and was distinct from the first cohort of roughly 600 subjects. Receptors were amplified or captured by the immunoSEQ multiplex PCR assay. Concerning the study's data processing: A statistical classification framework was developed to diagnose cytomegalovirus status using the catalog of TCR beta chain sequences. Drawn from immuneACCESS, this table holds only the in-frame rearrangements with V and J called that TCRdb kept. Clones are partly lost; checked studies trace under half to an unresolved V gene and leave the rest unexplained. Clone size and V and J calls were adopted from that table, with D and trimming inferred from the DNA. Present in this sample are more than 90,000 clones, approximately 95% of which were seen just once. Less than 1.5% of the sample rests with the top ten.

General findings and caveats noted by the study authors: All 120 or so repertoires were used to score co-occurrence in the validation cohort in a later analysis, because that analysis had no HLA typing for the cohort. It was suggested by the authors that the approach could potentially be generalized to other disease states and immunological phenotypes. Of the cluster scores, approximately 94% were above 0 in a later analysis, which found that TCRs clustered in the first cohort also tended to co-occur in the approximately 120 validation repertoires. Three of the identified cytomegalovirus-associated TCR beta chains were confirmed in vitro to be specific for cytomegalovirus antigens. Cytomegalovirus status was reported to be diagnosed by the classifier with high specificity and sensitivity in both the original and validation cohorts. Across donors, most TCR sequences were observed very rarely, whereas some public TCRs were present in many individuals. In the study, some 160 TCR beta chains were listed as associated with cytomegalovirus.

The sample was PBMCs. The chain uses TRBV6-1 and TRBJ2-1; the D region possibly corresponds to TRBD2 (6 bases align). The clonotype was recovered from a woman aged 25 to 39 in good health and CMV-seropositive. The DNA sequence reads TGTGCCAGCGGCATAGCGGAGTACAATGAGCAGTTCTTC. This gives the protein CASGIAEYNEQFF.